The source of this T cell receptor beta chain is a study of cytomegalovirus exposure and HLA in healthy donors. V lost 5 bases to trimming and J lost 8 bases, with 21 bases between them. Germline CDR1 and CDR2: MDHEN and SYDVKM. The CDR3 sequence is 15 residues long. Study conclusions and caveats: DRB1 showed the most TCR associations and HLA-C the fewest in a later analysis, as rates varied by HLA locus.

To note about this clone: Its antigen is still unknown.

13 Jbeta primers and 60 Vbeta primers were used for the PCR. Clones were read by immunoSEQ multiplex PCR, and TCRdb kept only the in-frame ones, dropping some. The data show roughly 93,000 clones, with about 80% seen just once and roughly 9.7% held by the top ten. The specimen sequenced was PBMCs. The receptor comes from a man aged 18 to 35 in good health and CMV-seropositive. The gene calls are TRBV28 and TRBJ1-2; no clear D gene. The CDR3 reads CASSPTHRVSQGYTF. The CDR3 DNA follows: TGTGCCAGCAGTCCTACCCATCGTGTGAGCCAAGGCTACACCTTC.